This T cell receptor (beta chain) emerged from a study of cytomegalovirus exposure and HLA in healthy donors. The PCR employed 60 Vbeta primers together with 13 Jbeta primers. Repertoires were generated with immunoSEQ multiplex PCR, while TCRdb's copy carries only in-frame clones and drops some. Of roughly 200,000 clones detected, around 80% appear once; the ten largest clones hold 2.5% to 3%. Details on this clone: Its antigen is unknown.

Germline assignment: CDR1 SQVTM and CDR2 ANQGSEA. CDR3 length: 12 residues. The germline V and J ends were trimmed by 4 bases and 7 bases, with 14 bases remaining between them. Points from the study as a whole: Later work found most CMV-associated TCR beta chains apparently HLA-restricted. Cytomegalovirus-associated status was assigned to about 180 TCR beta chains.

The source material was PBMCs. This receptor was taken from a woman aged 55-75 years in good health and CMV-seropositive. This chain connects TRBV29-1 to TRBJ2-7; no reliable D call. The CDR3 DNA is TGCAGCGTTGGGAGTTTCTTACGAGAGCAGTACTTC. Encoded protein: CSVGSFLREQYF.